One and the same sample provided the 6 T cell receptor beta chains below, sequenced in a study of T-cell memory formation after mild COVID-19. One entry per CDR3 protein, called by TCRdb with MiXCR from the 5' RACE reads. Altogether 140,000 to 150,000 distinct CDR3 sequences are present, around 27% being singletons, with the ten largest covering approximately 24%. The sequenced sample consisted of PBMCs or a T cell subset sorted from them (not recorded which). The origin of the receptors is an adult woman who had mild COVID-19 (a few samples of this study predate the infection). Cell type and time point are not known.

The genes are TRBV7-8 and TRBJ2-3, with 7 bases that match TRBD2. CDR1 is SGHVS, CDR2 FQNEAQ, per germline. V shed 4 bases and J 0 bases; nucleotides not matched to a gene: 7. The CDR3 contains 16 residues. The CDR3 protein is CASSYLVRGSTDTQYF. For the CDR3, the DNA is TGTGCCAGCAGCTACTTAGTGCGGGGGAGCACAGATACGCAGTATTTT.

This clonotype occurred a few times. CDR3 nucleotide sequence: TGTGCCAGCAGCCCCGGACAGGGTAGTGGCTACACCTTC. Translated, it gives CASSPGQGSGYTF. V and J are TRBV7-6 and TRBJ1-2; 8 bases are shared with TRBD1. Trimming cost V 5 bases and J 7 bases; bases outside gene matches: 6. The germline V gene has CDR1 SGHVS and CDR2 FNYEAQ. The CDR3 covers 13 residues.

CDR3 sequence: CASSFLAGEQFF. In DNA, the CDR3 is TGTGCCAGCAGTTTTCTAGCGGGGGAGCAGTTCTTC. This sequence joins TRBV12-3 or TRBV12-4 and TRBJ2-1, with TRBD2 identical over 9 bases. This CDR3 comprises 12 residues. V dropped 3 bases and J dropped 10; count of bases not matched to a gene: 1.

The chain couples TRBV27 to TRBJ2-7; 8 positions agree with TRBD1. Germline loops: CDR1 MNHEY, CDR2 SMNVEV (reference sequence). The CDR3 has 13 amino acids. V lost 3 bases to trimming and J lost 4 bases; unmatched junction nucleotides: 2. The CDR3 region has the DNA TGTGCCAGCAGTTTGGGACAGGAATACGAGCAGTACTTC. The encoded protein is CASSLGQEYEQYF.

This clonotype turned up a few times. The chain links TRBV20-1 to TRBJ2-2, with no clear D. Germline assignment: CDR1 DFQATT and CDR2 SNEGSKA (reference sequence). Trimming cost V 4 bases and J 1 base, with 10 bases left between them. The CDR3 spans 14 residues. The CDR3: CSAMPDVNTGELFF. DNA for the CDR3: TGCAGTGCTATGCCGGATGTGAACACCGGGGAGCTGTTTTTT.

The chain employs TRBV7-9 and TRBJ2-7; perhaps TRBD1 as D (6 bases). V shed 5 bases and J shed 0 bases, with 8 bases lying between them. The CDR3 is 13 residues long. CDR1 is SEHNR, CDR2 FQNEAQ, per germline (reference sequence). The DNA for the CDR3 is TGTGCCAGCAGCAAGGACAGCTCCTACGAGCAGTACTTC. As protein: CASSKDSSYEQYF.